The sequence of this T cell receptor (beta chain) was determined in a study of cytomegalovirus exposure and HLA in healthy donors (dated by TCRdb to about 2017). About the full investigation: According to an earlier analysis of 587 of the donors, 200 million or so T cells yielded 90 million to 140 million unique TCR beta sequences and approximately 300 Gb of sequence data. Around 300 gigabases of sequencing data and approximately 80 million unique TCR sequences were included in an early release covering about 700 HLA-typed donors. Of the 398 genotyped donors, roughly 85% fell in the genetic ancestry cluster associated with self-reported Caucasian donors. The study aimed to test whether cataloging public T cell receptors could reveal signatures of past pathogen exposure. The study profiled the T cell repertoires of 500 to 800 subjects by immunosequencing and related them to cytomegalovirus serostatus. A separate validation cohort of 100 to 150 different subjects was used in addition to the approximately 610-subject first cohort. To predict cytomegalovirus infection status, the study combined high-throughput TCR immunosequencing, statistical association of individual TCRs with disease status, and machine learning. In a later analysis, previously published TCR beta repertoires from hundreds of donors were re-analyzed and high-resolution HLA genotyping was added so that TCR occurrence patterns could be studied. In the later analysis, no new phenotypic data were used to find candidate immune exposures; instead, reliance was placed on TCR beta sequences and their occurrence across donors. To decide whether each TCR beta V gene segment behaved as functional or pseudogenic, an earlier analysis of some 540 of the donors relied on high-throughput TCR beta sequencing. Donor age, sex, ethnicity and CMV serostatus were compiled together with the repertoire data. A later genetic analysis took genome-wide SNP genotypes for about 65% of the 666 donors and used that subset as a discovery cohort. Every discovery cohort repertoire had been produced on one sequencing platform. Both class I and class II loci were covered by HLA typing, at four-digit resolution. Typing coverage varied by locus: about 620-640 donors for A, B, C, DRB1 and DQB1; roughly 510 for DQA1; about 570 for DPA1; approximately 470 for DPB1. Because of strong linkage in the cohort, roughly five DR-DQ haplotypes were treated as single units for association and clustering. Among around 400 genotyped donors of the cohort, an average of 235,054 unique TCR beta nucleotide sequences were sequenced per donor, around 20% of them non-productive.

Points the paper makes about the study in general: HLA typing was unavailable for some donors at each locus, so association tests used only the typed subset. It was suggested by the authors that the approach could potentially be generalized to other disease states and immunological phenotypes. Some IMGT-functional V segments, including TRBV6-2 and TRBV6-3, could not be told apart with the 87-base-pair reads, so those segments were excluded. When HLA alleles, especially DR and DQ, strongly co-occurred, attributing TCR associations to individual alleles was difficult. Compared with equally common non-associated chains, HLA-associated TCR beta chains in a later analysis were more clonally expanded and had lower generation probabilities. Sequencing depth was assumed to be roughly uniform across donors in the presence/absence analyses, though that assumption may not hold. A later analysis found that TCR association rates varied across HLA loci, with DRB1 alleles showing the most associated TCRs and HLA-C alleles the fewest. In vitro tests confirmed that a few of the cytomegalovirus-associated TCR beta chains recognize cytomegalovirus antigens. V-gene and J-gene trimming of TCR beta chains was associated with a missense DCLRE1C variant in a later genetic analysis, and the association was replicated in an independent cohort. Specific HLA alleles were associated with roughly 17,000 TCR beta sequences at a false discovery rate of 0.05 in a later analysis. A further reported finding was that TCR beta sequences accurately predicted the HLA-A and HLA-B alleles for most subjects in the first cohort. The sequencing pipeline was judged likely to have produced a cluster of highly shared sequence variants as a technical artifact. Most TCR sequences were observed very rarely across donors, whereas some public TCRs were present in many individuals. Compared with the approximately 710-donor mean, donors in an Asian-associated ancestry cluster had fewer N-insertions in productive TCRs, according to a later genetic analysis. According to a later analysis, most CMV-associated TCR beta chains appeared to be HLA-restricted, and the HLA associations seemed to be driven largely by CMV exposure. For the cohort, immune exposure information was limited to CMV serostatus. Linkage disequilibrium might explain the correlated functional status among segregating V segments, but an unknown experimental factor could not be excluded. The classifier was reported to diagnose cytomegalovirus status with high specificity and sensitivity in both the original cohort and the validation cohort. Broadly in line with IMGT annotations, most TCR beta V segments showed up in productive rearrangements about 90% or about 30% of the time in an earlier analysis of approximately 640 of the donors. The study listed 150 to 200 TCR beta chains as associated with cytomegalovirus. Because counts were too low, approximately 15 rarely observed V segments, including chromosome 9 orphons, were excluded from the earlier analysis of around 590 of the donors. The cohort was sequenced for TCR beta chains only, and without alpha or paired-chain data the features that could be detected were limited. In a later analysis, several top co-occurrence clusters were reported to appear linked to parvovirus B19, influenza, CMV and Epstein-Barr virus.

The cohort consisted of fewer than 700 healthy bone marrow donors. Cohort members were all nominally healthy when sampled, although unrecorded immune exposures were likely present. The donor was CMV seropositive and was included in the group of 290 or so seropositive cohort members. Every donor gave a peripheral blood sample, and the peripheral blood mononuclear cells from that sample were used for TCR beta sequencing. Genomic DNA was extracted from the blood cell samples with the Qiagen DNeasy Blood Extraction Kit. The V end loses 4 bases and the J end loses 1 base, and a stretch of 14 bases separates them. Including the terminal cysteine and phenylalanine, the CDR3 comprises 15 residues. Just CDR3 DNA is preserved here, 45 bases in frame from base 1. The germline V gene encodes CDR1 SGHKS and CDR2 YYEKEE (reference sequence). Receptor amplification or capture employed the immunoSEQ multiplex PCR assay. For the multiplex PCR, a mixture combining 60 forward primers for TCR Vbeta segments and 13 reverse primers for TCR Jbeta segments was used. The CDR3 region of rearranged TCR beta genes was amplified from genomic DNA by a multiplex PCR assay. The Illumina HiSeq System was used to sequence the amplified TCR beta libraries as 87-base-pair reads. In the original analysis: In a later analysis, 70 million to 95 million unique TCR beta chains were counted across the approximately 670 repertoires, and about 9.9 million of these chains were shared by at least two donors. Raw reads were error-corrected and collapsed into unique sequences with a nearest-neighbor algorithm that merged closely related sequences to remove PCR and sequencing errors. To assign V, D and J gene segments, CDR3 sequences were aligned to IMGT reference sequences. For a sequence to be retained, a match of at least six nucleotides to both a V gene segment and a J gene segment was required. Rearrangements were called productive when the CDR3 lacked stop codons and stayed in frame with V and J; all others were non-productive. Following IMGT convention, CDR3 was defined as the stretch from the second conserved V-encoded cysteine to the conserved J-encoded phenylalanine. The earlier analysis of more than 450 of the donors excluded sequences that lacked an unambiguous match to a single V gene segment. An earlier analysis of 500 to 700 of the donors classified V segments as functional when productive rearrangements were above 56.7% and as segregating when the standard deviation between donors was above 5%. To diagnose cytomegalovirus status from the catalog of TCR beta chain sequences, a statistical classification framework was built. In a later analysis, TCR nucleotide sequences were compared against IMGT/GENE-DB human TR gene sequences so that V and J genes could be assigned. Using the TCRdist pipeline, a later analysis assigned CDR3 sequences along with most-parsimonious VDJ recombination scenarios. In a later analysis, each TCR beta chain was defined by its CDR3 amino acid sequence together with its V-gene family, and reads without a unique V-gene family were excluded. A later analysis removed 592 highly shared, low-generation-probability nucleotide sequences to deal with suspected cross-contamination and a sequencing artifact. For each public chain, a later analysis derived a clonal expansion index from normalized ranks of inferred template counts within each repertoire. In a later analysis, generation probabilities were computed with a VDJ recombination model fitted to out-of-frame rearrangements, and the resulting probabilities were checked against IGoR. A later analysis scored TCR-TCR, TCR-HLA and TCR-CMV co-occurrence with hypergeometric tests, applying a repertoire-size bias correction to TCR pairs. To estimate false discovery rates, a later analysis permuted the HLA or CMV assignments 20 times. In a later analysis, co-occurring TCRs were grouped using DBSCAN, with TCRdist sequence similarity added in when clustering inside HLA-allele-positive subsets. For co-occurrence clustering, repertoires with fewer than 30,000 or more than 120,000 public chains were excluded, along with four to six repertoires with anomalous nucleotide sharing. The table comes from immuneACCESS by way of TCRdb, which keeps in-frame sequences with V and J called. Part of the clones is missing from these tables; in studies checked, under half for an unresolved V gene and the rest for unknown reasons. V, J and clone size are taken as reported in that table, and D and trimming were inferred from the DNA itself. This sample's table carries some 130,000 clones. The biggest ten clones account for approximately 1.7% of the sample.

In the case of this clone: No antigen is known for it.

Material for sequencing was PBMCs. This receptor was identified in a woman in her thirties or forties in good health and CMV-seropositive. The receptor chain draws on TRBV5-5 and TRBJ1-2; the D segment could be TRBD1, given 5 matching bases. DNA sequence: TGTGCCAGCAGCGGAGAGACAGCCCGTAACTATGGCTACACCTTC. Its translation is CASSGETARNYGYTF.